Listed here are 10 T cell receptor beta chains from one sample, sequenced in a study of response to subunit inactivated influenza vaccine. TCRdb re-called the RT-PCR reads through MiXCR, storing one row per CDR3 protein. Altogether about 520,000 distinct CDR3 sequences are present, 25% being singletons, with the ten largest covering approximately 2%. The input for sequencing was CD4+ T cells sorted from PBMCs, taken roughly 5 days after vaccination. The receptors here all came from a man aged 50 to 59 who received an inactivated influenza vaccine.

V is TRBV12-3 or TRBV12-4 and J is TRBJ2-1; 11 nucleotides line up with TRBD2. V shed 6 bases and J 8 bases; nucleotides not matched to a gene: 12. The CDR3 has 16 residues. Here the CDR3 DNA reads TGTGCCAGCAGCCTCCGCTTAGCGGGGGGGCCCTATGAGCAGTTCTTC. Translated, it gives CASSLRLAGGPYEQFF.

V is TRBV20-1 and J is TRBJ2-1, with TRBD2 matching over 8 bases. Germline loops: CDR1 DFQATT, CDR2 SNEGSKA (reference sequence). The J segment lost 5 bases and the V segment lost 6 bases, leaving 9 bases of the junction unmatched. This CDR3 is built from 14 residues. CDR3 sequence: CSAQSGRTNNEQFF. The CDR3 nucleotides are TGCAGTGCCCAAAGCGGGAGAACGAACAATGAGCAGTTCTTC.

In this sample, this clonotype turned up a few times. V and J are TRBV5-1 and TRBJ2-7, with D perhaps TRBD1 (5 bases). Deletions cut 0 bases from V and 6 bases from J, with 13 bases between. In germline, CDR1 is SGHRS, CDR2 YFSETQ. The CDR3 length is 14 residues. The CDR3 is CASSLAQGRSEQYF. CDR3 bases: TGCGCCAGCAGCTTGGCTCAGGGTAGGAGCGAGCAGTACTTC. Drawing the rest from reference TRBV5-1 and TRBJ2-7, the complete variable domain is KAGVTQTPRYLIKTRGQQVTLSCSPISGHRSVSWYQQTPGQGLQFLFEYFSETQRNKGNFPGRFSGRQFSNSRSEMNVSTLELGDSALYLCASSLAQGRSEQYFGPGTRLTVT.

The chain has TRBV6-2 or TRBV6-3 and TRBJ2-7; no reliable D call. The CDR3 is 15 amino acids. The germline V and J ends were trimmed by 5 bases and 5 bases, with 19 bases remaining between them. Germline V lookup: CDR1 MNHEY, CDR2 SVGEGT. CDR3 region: CASSSPGRRIHEQYF. The CDR3 region has the DNA TGTGCCAGCAGTAGCCCCGGACGCCGGATCCACGAGCAGTACTTC.

This clonotype was counted between two and nine times. This rearrangement joins TRBV24-1 to TRBJ2-5, with 8 bases that match TRBD1. Unmatched junction bases numbered 4, after V lost 7 bases and J lost 4 bases. The length of the CDR3 is 13 residues. Per germline, CDR1 KGHDR and CDR2 SFDVKD. The DNA for the CDR3 is TGTGCCACCAGCTCAGGGGGCTTAGAGACCCAGTACTTC. This codes for CATSSGGLETQYF.

The chain uses TRBV6-2 or TRBV6-3 and TRBJ2-5; 9 bases fit TRBD1. This CDR3 region has 20 residues. After removal of 6 bases from V and 5 bases from J, the junction contained 25 bases not matched to a gene. Germline CDR1 and CDR2: MNHEY and SVGEGT. This CDR3 is CASRSRPPGQGSLFWETQYF. CDR3 bases: TGTGCCAGCAGAAGCCGTCCACCGGGACAGGGATCCCTTTTCTGGGAGACCCAGTACTTC.

This clonotype was seen a handful of times. The V and J genes are TRBV29-1 and TRBJ1-2, with D perhaps matching TRBD1 (6 bases). V was shortened by 3 bases and J by 3 bases, with 11 bases between the two germline ends. CDR1 is SQVTM, CDR2 ANQGSEA, per germline. This CDR3 contains 13 residues. This CDR3 reads CSVEQGGHYGYTF. Written as DNA, the CDR3 is TGCAGCGTTGAGCAAGGGGGACACTATGGCTACACCTTC.

This sequence joins TRBV7-9 and TRBJ2-1; weak D call: TRBD1 (5 bases). Deletions cut 2 bases from V and 15 bases from J, with 11 bases between. Germline loops: CDR1 SEHNR, CDR2 FQNEAQ (reference sequence). The CDR3 extends over 11 amino acids. CDR3 amino acids: CASSLQGSGFF. The CDR3 DNA reads as TGTGCCAGCAGCTTACAGGGAAGTGGGTTCTTC. The whole variable domain, remainder taken from reference TRBV7-9 and TRBJ2-1, is DTGVSQNPRHKITKRGQNVTFRCDPISEHNRLYWYRQTLGQGPEFLTYFQNEAQLEKSRLLSDRFSAERPKGSFSTLEIQRTEQGDSAMYLCASSLQGSGFFGPGTRLTVL.

This clonotype has more than one count but fewer than ten. The chain's CDR3 is CASSPTATGTQYF. DNA for the CDR3: TGTGCCAGCAGCCCAACAGCGACGGGGACCCAGTACTTC. This rearrangement joins TRBV3-1 to TRBJ2-5, with D hard to call. The V end lost 4 bases, the J end lost 7 bases, and 13 bases lay between the germline ends. The CDR3 length is 13 residues. Germline CDR1 is LGHDT and CDR2 is YNNKEL (reference sequence).

This clonotype has only a few counts. This chain joins TRBV30 and TRBJ2-7, with D unresolved. This CDR3 spans 11 amino acids. Germline CDR1 GTSNPN, CDR2 SVGIG (reference sequence). The germline V and J ends were trimmed by 3 bases and 4 bases, with 7 bases remaining between them. The CDR3 coding sequence is TGTGCCTGGAGCGACGGGTACGAGCAGTACTTC. Protein: CAWSDGYEQYF.